The T cell receptor (beta chain) under discussion was sequenced for a study of tumor-infiltrating lymphocytes in primary liver carcinoma. Study outcomes and limitations: Against blood, tumors held a significantly higher top-250-clone fraction (p = 0.039).

Total RNA and DNA came together from approximately 20-30 mg of bulk tissue without cell sorting. The CDR3 contains 11 residues. Per the germline V gene, CDR1 is WSHSY and CDR2 is SAAADI. Turning to this clonotype: Its antigen is not identified.

Using a constant-region primer together with ProtoScript II reverse transcriptase, TCR beta cDNA was made from 450 to 600 ng of total RNA. Amplification in three nested multiplex PCR rounds with slightly modified ARM-PCR gave rise to TCR beta libraries. Primers for the first two PCR rounds were TRBV1-TRBV30 forward primers and a C-beta reverse primer (roughly 10 cycles per round). TCRdb re-derived calls from the multiplex PCR reads in MiXCR, one entry per CDR3 protein. There are tens of thousands of distinct CDR3 sequences in the sample; about 75% occur only once, and around 40% lies in the top ten.

Sequencing input: tumor-adjacent normal liver tissue. The TCR comes from a woman in her thirties with primary liver carcinoma and hepatitis B virus infection. V usage is TRBV10-2 and J usage is TRBJ1-1; D gene ambiguous. CDR3 coding DNA: TGCACCATCCTCGCCAGGACTGAAGCTTTCTTT. It translates to CTILARTEAFF.